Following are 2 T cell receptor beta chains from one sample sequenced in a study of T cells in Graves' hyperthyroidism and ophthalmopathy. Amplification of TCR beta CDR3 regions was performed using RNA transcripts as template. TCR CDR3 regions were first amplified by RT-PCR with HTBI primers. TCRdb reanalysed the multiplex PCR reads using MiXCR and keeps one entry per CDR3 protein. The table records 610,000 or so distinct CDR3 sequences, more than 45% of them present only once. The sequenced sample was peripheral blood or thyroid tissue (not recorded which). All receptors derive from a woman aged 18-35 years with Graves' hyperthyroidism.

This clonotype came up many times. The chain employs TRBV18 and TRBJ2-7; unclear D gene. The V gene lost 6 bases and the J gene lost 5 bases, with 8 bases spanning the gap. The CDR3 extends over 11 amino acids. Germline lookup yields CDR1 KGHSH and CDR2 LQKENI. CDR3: CASSTQDEQYF. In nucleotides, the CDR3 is TGTGCCAGCTCCACGCAAGACGAGCAGTACTTC.

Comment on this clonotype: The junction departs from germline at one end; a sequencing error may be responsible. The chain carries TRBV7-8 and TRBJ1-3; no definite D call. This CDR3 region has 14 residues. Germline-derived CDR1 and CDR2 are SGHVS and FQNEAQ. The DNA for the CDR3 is TGTGCCAGCAGATCCGTGGAGGTTGGAAACACCATACATTTT. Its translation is CASRSVEVGNTIHF.